One and the same sample provided the 9 T cell receptor beta chains below, sequenced in a study of blood T cell repertoires in COVID-19 (dated by TCRdb to 2020 to 2022). Receptor libraries were prepared by the immunoSEQ multiplex PCR assay. Drawn from immuneACCESS, this table holds only the in-frame rearrangements with V and J called that TCRdb kept. Clones are partly lost; checked studies trace under half to an unresolved V gene and leave the rest unexplained. Across this sample there are 250,000 to 350,000 clones, with approximately 84% seen only once. The ten largest clones capture more than 1.1% of the sample. The sequenced material came from peripheral blood. These receptors all stem from a human donor with COVID-19, enrolled during active disease. The donor label of this sample is uncertain.

J is TRBJ1-1 and V is TRBV6-5; perhaps TRBD1 as D (6 bases). CDR1 is MNHEY, CDR2 SVGAGI, per germline. This CDR3 is 14 amino acids long. V gave up 6 bases and J gave up 3 bases, with 14 bases separating them. CDR3 amino acids: CASSRTERDTEAFF. Written as DNA, the CDR3 is TGTGCCAGCAGCCGGACAGAACGAGACACTGAAGCTTTCTTT.

The rearrangement uses TRBV7-6 and TRBJ1-5; 9 nucleotides align to TRBD1. The CDR3 contains 16 residues. Trimming took 4 bases from V and 7 from J; bases not matched to a gene: 11. From germline, CDR1 is SGHVS and CDR2 FNYEAQ. CDR3 nucleotide sequence: TGTGCCAGCAGCTGGGGACAGGGTGGGTCTGGACAGCCCCAGCATTTT. Its translation: CASSWGQGGSGQPQHF.

For the CDR3, the DNA is TGTGCCAGCAGTGCCCCCTCCTTGCCGGGAGCGACAAGTGGAAAACTGTTTTTT. It codes for CASSAPSLPGATSGKLFF. The chain recombines TRBV25-1 with TRBJ1-4; D gene unclear. V lost 4 bases, J lost 10 bases, and 28 bases lay in between. The CDR3 runs 18 residues. From germline, CDR1 is MGHDK and CDR2 SYGVNS. Using reference TRBV25-1 and TRBJ1-4 for the parts outside the CDR3, the full variable domain is EADIYQTPRYLVIGTGKKITLECSQTMGHDKMYWYQQDPGMELHLIHYSYGVNSTEKGDLSSESTVSRIRTEHFPLTLESARPSHTSQYLCASSAPSLPGATSGKLFFGSGTQLSVL.

V and J are TRBV9 and TRBJ1-1, with unresolved D. Trimming left V 3 bases short and J 2 bases short, with 8 bases between. The CDR3 is 13 amino acids. CDR1 and CDR2 (germline): SGDLS, YYNGEE. The CDR3 here is CASSALINTEAFF. Written as DNA, the CDR3 is TGTGCCAGCAGCGCCCTAATCAACACTGAAGCTTTCTTT.

The genes are TRBV2 and TRBJ1-3; the D is unclear. There are 15 residues in the CDR3. The germline CDR1 and CDR2 sequences are SNHLY and FYNNEI. Trimming took off 3 bases at V and 0 bases at J, with 9 bases between the two ends. The CDR3 nucleotides are TGTGCCAGCAGTGAGGCTGCTGCCTCTGGAAACACCATATATTTT. Translating gives CASSEAAASGNTIYF.

The DNA for the CDR3 is TGTGCCAGTAGTACAGGGGGCGGAGAGACCCAGTACTTC. Protein sequence: CASSTGGGETQYF. The J gene is TRBJ2-5, the V gene TRBV19; TRBD1 aligns across 8 bases. The germline gives CDR1 LNHDA, CDR2 SQIVND (reference sequence). This CDR3 has 13 amino acids. With 4 bases clipped from V and 4 bases from J, the junction kept 2 bases outside the gene matches.

The CDR3 DNA reads as TGTGCCAGCAGCCCCCGACAGAGCACCGGGGAGCTGTTTTTT. It yields the protein CASSPRQSTGELFF. The rearrangement uses TRBV7-2 and TRBJ2-2; D possibly corresponds to TRBD1 (5 bases). The V gene lost 5 bases and the J gene lost 4 bases, with 11 bases spanning the gap. Germline V gene lookup returns CDR1 SGHTA and CDR2 FQGNSA. This CDR3 region has 14 residues.

The V and J genes are TRBV18 and TRBJ1-5; 7 bases are a match to TRBD1. This CDR3 has 14 residues. The V segment lost 8 bases and the J segment 1 base; nucleotides outside the gene matches: 5. CDR1 is KGHSH and CDR2 is LQKENI in the germline V gene. The DNA for the CDR3 is TGTGCCAGCCGAGACAGGGAGAGCAATCAGCCCCAGCATTTT. Encoded protein: CASRDRESNQPQHF.

V is TRBV10-3 and J is TRBJ1-3; D may be TRBD1 (5 bases). V was clipped by 2 bases and J by 0 bases, with 14 bases between them. Germline lookup yields CDR1 ENHRY and CDR2 SYGVKD. The CDR3 is 17 amino acids. CDR3 loop: CAISEVGGKASGNTIYF. The CDR3 DNA is TGTGCCATCAGTGAGGTGGGGGGAAAGGCCTCTGGAAACACCATATATTTT.